These 31 T cell receptor beta chains came from one sample sequenced in a study of shared clonotypes between healthy human individuals. Clones were sequenced by immunoSEQ multiplex PCR, and TCRdb holds only the in-frame ones, with some missing. The sample holds 2.5 million or so clones; about 92% are singletons and the top ten take over 0.12%. The sequenced sample was naive CD4+ T cells sorted from blood. Noted subset: CD45RA+ positively selected. These receptors came from a man between 18 and 29 years old in good health.

This clone has a single count. V and J are TRBV5-1 and TRBJ2-7; 7 positions agree with TRBD1. The trim removed 0 bases at V and 2 bases at J, leaving 11 bases unmatched. CDR3 size: 17 residues. Germline CDR1 reads SGHRS; CDR2 reads YFSETQ. CDR3 region: CASSLAQGTGEAYEQYF. In DNA form, the CDR3 reads TGCGCCAGCAGCTTGGCTCAGGGTACAGGGGAAGCCTACGAGCAGTACTTC.

V and J are TRBV6-1 and TRBJ1-2; D is unresolved. The CDR3 sequence is 13 residues long. CDR1 is MNHNS, CDR2 SASEGT, per germline. Trimming removed 4 bases from V and 4 bases from J, with 10 bases in between. The CDR3 nucleotides are TGTGCCAGCAGTGGCGGGCAGACCTATGGCTACACCTTC. This sequence encodes CASSGGQTYGYTF.

V and J are TRBV6-5 and TRBJ2-5; 7 bases are a match to TRBD2. Germline CDR1 is MNHEY and CDR2 is SVGAGI. Unmatched junction bases numbered 9, after V lost 7 bases and J lost 4 bases. The CDR3 runs to 14 residues. The CDR3: CASIKTSSGETQYF. CDR3 nucleotide sequence: TGTGCCAGCATTAAGACGTCTAGCGGAGAGACCCAGTACTTC.

CDR3 nucleotides: TGTGCCAGCAGGGCTCCGGATACGCAGTATTTT. Translated: CASRAPDTQYF. The chain carries TRBV6-6 and TRBJ2-3; unclear D gene. Germline loops: CDR1 MNHNY, CDR2 SVGAGI (reference sequence). Trimming left V 6 bases short and J 6 bases short, with 7 bases between. The length of the CDR3 is 11 residues.

With respect to this clone: This CDR3 is also generated by other DNA sequences in the sample. The chain couples TRBV9 to TRBJ2-5; 12 nucleotides agree with TRBD2. The germline V gene has CDR1 SGDLS and CDR2 YYNGEE. With V trimmed by 3 bases and J by 2 bases, 5 bases remained unmatched. This CDR3 has 16 amino acids. This CDR3 reads CASSGGLAGGQETQYF. The CDR3 DNA follows: TGTGCCAGCAGCGGCGGGCTAGCGGGGGGGCAAGAGACCCAGTACTTC.

This chain uses TRBV15 with TRBJ1-1; D is unclear. The germline gives CDR1 LNHNV, CDR2 YYDKDF (reference sequence). This CDR3 is 15 amino acids long. Trimming removed 3 bases from V and 1 base from J, with 12 bases in between. This CDR3 is CATSSQRLRNTEAFF. The DNA for the CDR3 is TGTGCCACCAGCAGCCAGCGCCTCAGGAACACTGAAGCTTTCTTT.

The chain recombines TRBV6-5 with TRBJ1-2, with D maybe TRBD1 (6 bases). With 6 bases removed from V and 3 bases from J, the gap between germline ends came to 14 bases. The CDR3 length is 14 residues. Per germline, CDR1 MNHEY and CDR2 SVGAGI. CDR3 sequence reads: CASRRTATHYGYTF. Here the CDR3 DNA reads TGTGCCAGCAGGAGGACAGCCACTCACTATGGCTACACCTTC.

The rearrangement links TRBV7-9 to TRBJ1-4; D remains ambiguous. Looked up from germline, CDR1 is SEHNR and CDR2 is FQNEAQ (reference sequence). V was pared by 1 base and J by 3 bases, with 9 bases between. The CDR3 runs to 15 residues. The CDR3 region is CASSLGFDPNEKLFF. The CDR3 nucleotides are TGTGCCAGCAGCTTAGGGTTTGATCCTAATGAAAAACTGTTTTTT.

The genes are TRBV5-1 and TRBJ2-2, with 7 bases fitting TRBD2. With V trimmed by 1 base and J by 6 bases, 6 bases remained unmatched. Germline CDR1 SGHRS, CDR2 YFSETQ. The length of the CDR3 is 15 residues. The CDR3 reads CASSLRTRGSGELFF. CDR3 in DNA: TGCGCCAGCAGCTTGAGGACTAGGGGTTCCGGGGAGCTGTTTTTT.

The chain has TRBV5-1 and TRBJ2-7; no reliable D call. From germline, CDR1 is SGHRS and CDR2 YFSETQ. The CDR3 loop spans 14 amino acids. Trimming stripped 0 bases from V and 0 bases from J, with 7 bases between. Written as DNA, the CDR3 is TGCGCCAGCAGCTTGGACTGGAACTCCTACGAGCAGTACTTC. Translation: CASSLDWNSYEQYF.

As to this clone: The sample holds other DNA sequences that translate to the same CDR3. J is TRBJ2-7 and V is TRBV7-2; tentative D call: TRBD2 (6 bases). The CDR3 length is 13 residues. Germline lookup yields CDR1 SGHTA and CDR2 FQGNSA. V was clipped by 3 bases and J by 1 base, with 7 bases between them. CDR3 protein: CASSLGLSYEQYF. CDR3 nucleotides: TGTGCCAGCAGCTTGGGACTTTCCTACGAGCAGTACTTC.

Details on this clone: This CDR3 is also generated by other DNA sequences in the sample. This chain links TRBV20-1 with TRBJ2-7; D ambiguous. V was shortened by 0 bases and J by 6 bases, with 6 bases between the two germline ends. Germline CDR1 reads DFQATT; CDR2 reads SNEGSKA (reference sequence). This CDR3 comprises 11 residues. Here the CDR3 DNA reads TGCAGTGCTAGAGATGTAGGCGAGCAGTACTTC. This sequence encodes CSARDVGEQYF.

The chain has TRBV13 and TRBJ2-7, with 8 bases matching TRBD1. Germline V lookup: CDR1 PRHDT, CDR2 FYEKMQ (reference sequence). This CDR3 spans 14 amino acids. V lost 3 bases and J lost 5; bases outside the gene matches: 6. This chain's CDR3 is CASSFRQGANEQYF. For the CDR3, the DNA is TGTGCCAGCAGCTTTCGGCAGGGGGCGAACGAGCAGTACTTC. Looking up the rest from reference TRBV13 and TRBJ2-7 gives the full variable domain: AAGVIQSPRHLIKEKRETATLKCYPIPRHDTVYWYQQGPGQDPQFLISFYEKMQSDKGSIPDRFSAQQFSDYHSELNMSSLELGDSALYFCASSFRQGANEQYFGPGTRLTVT.

With respect to this clone: This CDR3 is also generated by other DNA sequences in the sample. The chain couples TRBV6-4 to TRBJ2-7; 10 positions match TRBD1. Germline lookup yields CDR1 MRHNA and CDR2 SNTAGT. This CDR3 has 13 residues. V dropped 8 bases and J dropped 3; count of bases not matched to a gene: 4. CDR3 amino acids: CASSRDRGYEQYF. The CDR3 DNA follows: TGTGCCAGCTCCCGGGACAGGGGCTACGAGCAGTACTTC.

The rearrangement links TRBV12-5 to TRBJ1-1, with D perhaps matching TRBD1 (5 bases). This CDR3 is built from 16 residues. In germline, CDR1 is LGHNT, CDR2 FRNRAP. The V and J ends lost 0 bases and 0 bases respectively, with 11 bases between them. The CDR3 loop reads CASGLVLGVMNTEAFF. The CDR3 nucleotides are TGTGCTAGTGGTTTGGTATTAGGGGTTATGAACACTGAAGCTTTCTTT.

The chain carries TRBV18 and TRBJ1-2; D gene ambiguous. The CDR3 sequence is 15 residues long. Germline values: CDR1 KGHSH, CDR2 LQKENI. Between the trimmed V and J ends, which lost 4 bases and 8 bases, there was a span of 20 bases. The CDR3 reads CASSLGPLVNRGYTF. The CDR3 DNA sequence: TGTGCCAGCTCACTTGGACCGTTAGTGAATCGAGGCTACACCTTC.

This chain joins TRBV11-2 and TRBJ1-5; 8 bases fit TRBD1. Per germline, CDR1 SGHAT and CDR2 FQNNGV. This CDR3 contains 14 residues. With V trimmed by 5 bases and J by 7 bases, 7 bases remained unmatched. CDR3 amino acids: CASSPGQGGQPQHF. In DNA, the CDR3 is TGTGCCAGCAGCCCCGGACAGGGAGGCCAGCCCCAGCATTTT.

About this clone: At one boundary the junction diverges from the germline segment, which might be a read error. This chain connects TRBV6-1 to TRBJ1-2; the match to TRBD1 covers 7 bases. The germline gives CDR1 MNHNS, CDR2 SASEGT. The CDR3 runs to 16 residues. The CDR3, as DNA: TGTGCCAGCAGTGAAGTAGGAGGGGGCCGGGGGAGTGGGCGCCGATTC. This gives the protein CASSEVGGGRGSGRRF.

J is TRBJ2-7 and V is TRBV5-4; no firm D call. CDR3 size: 13 residues. Per germline, CDR1 SGHNT and CDR2 YYREEE (reference sequence). V lost 0 bases to trimming and J lost 3 bases, with 7 bases between them. CDR3 region: CASSLAPGYEQYF. For the CDR3, the DNA is TGTGCCAGCAGCTTGGCGCCCGGCTACGAGCAGTACTTC.

This clone was counted a few times. V gene TRBV4-2 combines with J gene TRBJ1-5, with a weak D call TRBD1 (5 bases). V lost 4 bases to trimming and J lost 0 bases, with 10 bases between them. Germline-derived CDR1 and CDR2 are LGHNA and YNFKEQ. The CDR3 length is 15 residues. The CDR3 region has the DNA TGTGCCAGCAGCCGAGAACAGGATAGCAATCAGCCCCAGCATTTT. As protein: CASSREQDSNQPQHF.

This chain joins TRBV10-3 and TRBJ2-1, with a weak D call TRBD1 (6 bases). The CDR3 has 14 residues. V lost 10 bases and J 5 bases, leaving 18 bases between the germline ends. The V gene's germline CDR1 is ENHRY and CDR2 SYGVKD. CDR3 bases: TGTGCCACCGACACAGGGATTGATAACAATGAGCAGTTCTTC. Protein sequence: CATDTGIDNNEQFF.

Concerning this clone: Additional DNA sequences in this sample encode the identical CDR3. The chain links TRBV9 to TRBJ1-3; D is unclear. The CDR3 loop spans 14 amino acids. Trimming took off 0 bases at V and 0 bases at J, with 4 bases between the two ends. Per germline, CDR1 SGDLS and CDR2 YYNGEE. In DNA form, the CDR3 reads TGTGCCAGCAGCGTAGACCCCTCTGGAAACACCATATATTTT. Translating gives CASSVDPSGNTIYF.

The chain employs TRBV7-2 and TRBJ1-5; possibly TRBD1 for D (5 bases). Germline lookup yields CDR1 SGHTA and CDR2 FQGNSA. The CDR3 is made up of 16 amino acids. The ends were cut back, 0 bases at V and 3 bases at J, with 12 bases in the middle. The CDR3: CASSLAVGVFNQPQHF. In DNA form, the CDR3 reads TGTGCCAGCAGCTTAGCGGTAGGGGTGTTCAATCAGCCCCAGCATTTT.

This CDR3 reads CAISVLAGAGETQYF. CDR3 coding DNA: TGTGCCATCAGTGTCCTAGCGGGGGCAGGGGAGACCCAGTACTTC. The rearrangement uses TRBV10-3 and TRBJ2-5; TRBD2 matches at 10 bases. The V gene's germline CDR1 is ENHRY and CDR2 SYGVKD. With 4 bases clipped from V and 5 bases from J, the junction kept 7 bases outside the gene matches. CDR3 length: 15 residues.

This rearrangement joins TRBV27 to TRBJ1-5; D gene ambiguous. V was cut by 5 bases and J by 1 base, with 15 bases left in between. CDR3 length: 16 amino acids. Germline V gives CDR1 MNHEY, CDR2 SMNVEV (reference sequence). Written as DNA, the CDR3 is TGTGCCAGCAGTGTCTTCGGGATTGGGAGCAATCAGCCCCAGCATTTT. Translating gives CASSVFGIGSNQPQHF.

The J gene is TRBJ2-7, the V gene TRBV2, with 7 bases identical to TRBD1. The germline CDR1 and CDR2 sequences are SNHLY and FYNNEI. The CDR3 runs 15 residues. The trim removed 4 bases at V and 4 bases at J, leaving 10 bases unmatched. In nucleotides, the CDR3 is TGTGCCAGCAGTGCACAGGGGTTGCGCACTTACGAGCAGTACTTC. It translates to CASSAQGLRTYEQYF.

This clone was counted a few times. Different DNA sequences within this sample yield the same CDR3. The rearrangement links TRBV19 to TRBJ2-5, with no clear D. The V gene's germline CDR1 is LNHDA and CDR2 SQIVND (reference sequence). V was trimmed by 2 bases and J by 4 bases, leaving 2 bases between them. The CDR3 length is 11 residues. The CDR3 here is CASSISETQYF. In DNA, the CDR3 is TGTGCCAGTAGTATATCAGAGACCCAGTACTTC.

This chain uses TRBV29-1 with TRBJ2-7; the D is unclear. The germline gives CDR1 SQVTM, CDR2 ANQGSEA. CDR3 size: 12 residues. V was clipped by 4 bases and J by 0 bases, with 7 bases between them. The CDR3 DNA reads as TGCAGCGTTGGGCTCGGCTCCTACGAGCAGTACTTC. Its protein is CSVGLGSYEQYF.

J is TRBJ1-1 and V is TRBV5-6; 7 bases match TRBD1. The CDR3 loop spans 15 amino acids. With 3 bases clipped from V and 1 base from J, the junction kept 6 bases outside the gene matches. Germline CDR1 reads SGHDT; CDR2 reads YYEEEE. Here the CDR3 DNA reads TGTGCCAGCAGCTACAGACAGGGCGGGAACACTGAAGCTTTCTTT. Its protein product is CASSYRQGGNTEAFF.

As for this clone: One end of the junction fails to match germline, which may point to a read error. V usage is TRBV6-5 and J usage is TRBJ2-1; D not certain. The germline CDR1 and CDR2 sequences are MNHEY and SVGAGI. CDR3 length: 12 amino acids. Here the CDR3 DNA reads TGTGCCAACAGTTCCAACTACAATGAGCAGTTCTTC. It codes for CANSSNYNEQFF.

The genes are TRBV7-2 and TRBJ2-7; 9 nucleotides agree with TRBD2. CDR1 is SGHTA and CDR2 is FQGNSA in the germline V gene. The CDR3 totals 16 residues. The V segment lost 0 bases and the J segment 0 bases; nucleotides outside the gene matches: 3. This CDR3 reads CASSLAILAGSYEQYF. Written as DNA, the CDR3 is TGTGCCAGCAGCTTAGCGATACTAGCGGGCTCCTACGAGCAGTACTTC.